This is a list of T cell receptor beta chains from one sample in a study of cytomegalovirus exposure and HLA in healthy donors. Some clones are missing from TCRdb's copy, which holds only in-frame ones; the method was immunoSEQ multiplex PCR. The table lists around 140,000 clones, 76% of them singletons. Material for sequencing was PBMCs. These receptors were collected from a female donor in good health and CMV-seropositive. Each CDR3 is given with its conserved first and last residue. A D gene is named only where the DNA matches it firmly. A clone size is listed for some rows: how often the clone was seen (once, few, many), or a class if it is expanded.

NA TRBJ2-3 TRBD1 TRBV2 TGTGCCAGCAGTGATACAGGGGGCGGGGACACAGATACGCAGTATTTT CASSDTGGGDTDTQYF
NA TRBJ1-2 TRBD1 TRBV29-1 TGCAGCGCCGAACAGGGGGGCAATGGCTACACCTTC CSAEQGGNGYTF
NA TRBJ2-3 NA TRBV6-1 TGTGCCAGCACCAAGGAGCCTACTAGCACAGATACGCAGTATTTT CASTKEPTSTDTQYF
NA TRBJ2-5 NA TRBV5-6 TGTGCCAGCAAGCCGGGACTGGGCCTAGAGACCCAGTACTTC CASKPGLGLETQYF
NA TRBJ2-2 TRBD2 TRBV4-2 TGTGCCAGCAGCCAGGGCGGGACTAGCGGGACCGGGGAGCTGTTTTTT CASSQGGTSGTGELFF
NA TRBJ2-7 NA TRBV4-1 TGCGCCAGCAGCCATGGGACAAATACTAACTACGAGCAGTACTTC CASSHGTNTNYEQYF
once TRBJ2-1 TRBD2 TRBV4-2 TGTGCCAGCAGCCGAACTAGCGGATCTCACGATGAGCAGTTCTTC CASSRTSGSHDEQFF
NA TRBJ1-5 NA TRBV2 TGTGCCAGCAGTGAGGGCGATAACAATCAGCCCCAGCATTTT CASSEGDNNQPQHF
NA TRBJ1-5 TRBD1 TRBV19 TGTGCCAGTGGTTGGACAGGATACAATCAGCCCCAGCATTTT CASGWTGYNQPQHF
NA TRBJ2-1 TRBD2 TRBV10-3 TGTGCCATCAGAGACGGGGGGGCAGCCTACAATGAGCAGTTCTTC CAIRDGGAAYNEQFF
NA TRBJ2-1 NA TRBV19 TGTGCCAGTAGTCTTACAGGAGTCCTCTACAATGAGCAGTTCTTC CASSLTGVLYNEQFF
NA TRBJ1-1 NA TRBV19 TGTGCCAATAGTATCGGGGGGAACACTGAAGCTTTCTTT CANSIGGNTEAFF
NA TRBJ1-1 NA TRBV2 TGTGCCAGCAGTGATTGGGGGACTCGTGTTGAAGCTTTCTTT CASSDWGTRVEAFF
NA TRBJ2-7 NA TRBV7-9 TGTGCCAGCAGCTTAAGGTCTGCAGGTTCCTACGAGCAGTACTTC CASSLRSAGSYEQYF
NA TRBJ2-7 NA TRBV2 TGTGCCACCCGACCGGGGGGCGCGTCCTACGAGCAGTACTTC CATRPGGASYEQYF
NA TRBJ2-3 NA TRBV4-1 TGCGCCAGCAGCCAAGACTCTCGGGACACGACGGGGCAGTATTTT CASSQDSRDTTGQYF
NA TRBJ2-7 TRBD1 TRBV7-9 TGTTCCAGCAGCAGTGGACAGGGGGCTGGCGAGCAGTACTTC CSSSSGQGAGEQYF
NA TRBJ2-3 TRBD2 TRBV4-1 TGCGCCAGCAGCCAAGTCGGTATAGTAGCGGGAGATGTAGATACGCAGTATTTT CASSQVGIVAGDVDTQYF
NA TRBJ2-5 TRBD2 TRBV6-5 TGTGCCAGCAGTCACGGACTAGAGCTGTACTTC CASSHGLELYF
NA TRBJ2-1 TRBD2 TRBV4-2 TGTGCCAGCAGCCAAGCCGGACTAGCGGGTGAGCAGTTCTTC CASSQAGLAGEQFF
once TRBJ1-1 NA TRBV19 TGTGCCAGTAGTATAGACCCCCCAGGGGCGAGGAACACTGAAGCTTTCTTT CASSIDPPGARNTEAFF
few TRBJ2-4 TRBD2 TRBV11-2 TGTGCCAGCAGCTTAGCTGTTAGCGGGATGGCCAAAAACATTCAGTACTTC CASSLAVSGMAKNIQYF
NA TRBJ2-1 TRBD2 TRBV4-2 TGTGCCAGCAGCCCTCTCTCTAGCGGGAGGGGCAATGAGCAGTTCTTC CASSPLSSGRGNEQFF